What follows is one TCR beta chain and its context. Its specificity is unknown. The sample comes from a study of shared clonotypes between healthy human individuals. The wider study: Contributing individuals were two females and three males aged 18 to 49.

V was clipped by 2 bases and J by 5 bases, with 14 bases between them. CDR1 SGHNT and CDR2 YYREEE come from the germline V gene (reference sequence). The CDR3 length is 14 residues. The naive CD8 population came from CD45RO-negative cells selected for CCR7, without terminally differentiated effector memory CD45RA+ cells. Those who donated were healthy HIV-negative adults, with no recent acute infections or vaccinations reported. Measured with immunoSEQ multiplex PCR; TCRdb has only the in-frame clones, and not every one. Here the sample spans over 750,000 clones, about 96% being singletons. The study's findings and limits: Sharing of clonotypes among donors was expected to vary with sequencing depth.

Sequencing was done on a sample of naive CD8+ T cells sorted from blood. This TCR was recovered from a man aged 30 to 45 in good health. V and J are TRBV5-4 and TRBJ2-7; D call uncertain. The chain's CDR3 is CASSLLIGRDEQYF. The CDR3 DNA reads as TGTGCCAGCAGCTTACTAATTGGACGGGACGAGCAGTACTTC.